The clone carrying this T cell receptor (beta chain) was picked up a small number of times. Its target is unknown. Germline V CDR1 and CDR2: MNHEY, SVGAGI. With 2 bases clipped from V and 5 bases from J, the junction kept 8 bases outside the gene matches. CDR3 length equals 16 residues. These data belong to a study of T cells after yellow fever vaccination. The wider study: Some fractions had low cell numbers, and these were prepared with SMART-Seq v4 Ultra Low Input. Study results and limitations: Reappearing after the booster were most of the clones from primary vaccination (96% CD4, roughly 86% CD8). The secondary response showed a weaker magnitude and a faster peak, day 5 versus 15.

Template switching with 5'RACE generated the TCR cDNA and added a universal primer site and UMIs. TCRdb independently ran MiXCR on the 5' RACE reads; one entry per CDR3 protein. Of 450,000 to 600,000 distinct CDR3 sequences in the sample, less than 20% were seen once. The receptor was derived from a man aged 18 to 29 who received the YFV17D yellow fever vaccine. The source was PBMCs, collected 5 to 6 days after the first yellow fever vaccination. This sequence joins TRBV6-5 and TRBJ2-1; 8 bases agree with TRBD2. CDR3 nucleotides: TGTGCCAGCAGTTACGGGGGGCGGGGGGTAGACAATGAGCAGTTCTTC. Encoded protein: CASSYGGRGVDNEQFF.